Listed below are T cell receptor beta chains from one sample, sequenced in a study of human T cells and chemical hapten exposure. Using its own MiXCR run on the 5' RACE reads, TCRdb lists one record per CDR3 protein. The profile covers tens of thousands of distinct CDR3 sequences, with around 15% appearing a single time and about 6.8% taken by the ten largest. These receptor sequences come from a female donor in good health. Both conserved end residues are part of each CDR3. The D gene is left open where the match is weak. Clone sizes are given selectively: once, few, many, or a class where the clone is expanded.

J gene	clone size	D gene	V gene	CDR3 DNA	CDR3 protein
TRBJ2-5	.	.	TRBV29-1	TGCAGCGCCGAAGGCCCAACAGCTGAAGAGACCCAGTACTTC	CSAEGPTAEETQYF
TRBJ1-2	.	TRBD1	TRBV28	TGTGCCAGCAGTCCTCCGGGACAGGGCCCCTATGGCTACACCTTC	CASSPPGQGPYGYTF
TRBJ1-4	.	.	TRBV6-5	TGTGCCAGCAGGCGCTCCGGAGAAAAACTGTTTTTT	CASRRSGEKLFF
TRBJ2-5	.	.	TRBV4-3	TGCGCCAGCAGCCAAGTTATTTCCTGGGTCCCTTCGGGAGAGACCCAGTACTTC	CASSQVISWVPSGETQYF
TRBJ1-1	.	.	TRBV14	TGTGCCAGCAGCCAAGATTTTGCCAGGGGTAGTAAGACTGAAGCTTTCTTT	CASSQDFARGSKTEAFF
TRBJ2-1	.	TRBD2	TRBV3-1	TGTGCCAGCAGCCAACAAACCGGGACTAGCGGGTCTTTC	CASSQQTGTSGSF
TRBJ1-5	.	.	TRBV11-2	TGTGCCAGCAGCGCAGGAGTTCAGCCCCAGCATTTT	CASSAGVQPQHF
TRBJ2-7	.	.	TRBV6-1	TGTGCCAGCAGTGTCTCTAGTGACGAGCAGTACTTC	CASSVSSDEQYF
TRBJ2-1	few	TRBD2	TRBV28	TGTGCCAGCAGACCTAGCGGATCGAGCTCCTACAATGAGCAGTTCTTC	CASRPSGSSSYNEQFF
TRBJ2-7	.	.	TRBV2	TGTGCCTCCAAGCGGGACAGCTACTACGAGCAGTACTTC	CASKRDSYYEQYF
TRBJ1-1	.	.	TRBV2	TGTGCCAGCAGTGTCAGCCTGAACACTGAAGCTTTCTTT	CASSVSLNTEAFF
TRBJ1-1	.	TRBD1	TRBV5-4	TGTGCCAGCAGTCCCCAGACAGGGGGAAACACTGAAGCTTTCTTT	CASSPQTGGNTEAFF
TRBJ2-3	.	.	TRBV29-1	TGCAGCGCTGCGGGCTCTAACACAGATACGCAGTATTTT	CSAAGSNTDTQYF
TRBJ2-7	.	TRBD2	TRBV11-1	TGTGCCAGCAGCTTTACGCGGGAGGTTGCCTACGAGCAGTACTTC	CASSFTREVAYEQYF
TRBJ2-3	many	TRBD2	TRBV7-8	TGTGCCAGCAGCTTAGTTGGCGGGAGCCCAGATACGCAGTATTTT	CASSLVGGSPDTQYF
TRBJ2-1	.	.	TRBV7-2	TGTGCCAGCAGCTTCACGACAGCCATCTACAATGAGCAGTTCTTC	CASSFTTAIYNEQFF
TRBJ2-2	many	.	TRBV7-2	TGTGCCAGCAGCTTAGCGCATGGGCCCGGGGAGCTGTTTTTT	CASSLAHGPGELFF
TRBJ1-1	few	.	TRBV20-1	TGCAGTGCTAGAAAACAGCTCTTGAACACTGAAGCTTTCTTT	CSARKQLLNTEAFF
TRBJ2-5	.	.	TRBV12-3/TRBV12-4	TGTGCCAGCAGCTCCACGGGACTCCAAGAGACCCAGTACTTC	CASSSTGLQETQYF
TRBJ2-1	many	.	TRBV7-9	TGTGCCAGCAGCCCGTGGACAGTTTACAATGAGCAGTTCTTC	CASSPWTVYNEQFF
TRBJ2-3	many	.	TRBV10-2	TGCGCCAGCAGAGACCCACGCACAGATACGCAGTATTTT	CASRDPRTDTQYF
TRBJ2-7	many	.	TRBV20-1	TGCAGTGCTAGAGATAAAGAACGGCAGGGAGGTTACGAGCAGTACTTC	CSARDKERQGGYEQYF
TRBJ2-7	many	TRBD2	TRBV4-2	TGTGCCAGCAGCCACACTAGCGGGTCCTCCTACGAGCAGTACTTC	CASSHTSGSSYEQYF
TRBJ2-5	few	.	TRBV30	TGTGCCTGGAGGGACCGACTCGACCACCAAGAGACCCAGTACTTC	CAWRDRLDHQETQYF
TRBJ1-3	.	.	TRBV2	TGTGCCAGCAGTGAGCGACTGGGCTCTGGAAACACCATATATTTT	CASSERLGSGNTIYF
TRBJ2-2	.	.	TRBV7-9	TGTGCCAGCAGCTTACGCGGCTCGGGGGACACCGGGGAGCTGTTTTTT	CASSLRGSGDTGELFF
TRBJ2-3	.	TRBD1	TRBV4-1	TGCGCCAGCAGCCAAGCGGGACAGTGGAGAGATACGCAGTATTTT	CASSQAGQWRDTQYF
TRBJ2-3	few	.	TRBV5-6	TGTGCCAGCAGCTTGGCCGGGGGGACAAGACCAGATACGCAGTATTTT	CASSLAGGTRPDTQYF
TRBJ1-1	few	.	TRBV5-1	TGCGCCAGCAGCTTGGGGGACATAACTGAAGCTTTCTTT	CASSLGDITEAFF
TRBJ2-1	few	TRBD2	TRBV12-3/TRBV12-4	TGTGCCAGCAGTTATTCCGGGACTAGCGGGAGTGATGAGCAGTTCTTC	CASSYSGTSGSDEQFF
TRBJ2-3	.	TRBD2	TRBV12-3/TRBV12-4	TGTGCCAGCAGTTTTCCCCCGGCTAGCGGGGCTTCTAGCACAGATACGCAGTATTTT	CASSFPPASGASSTDTQYF
TRBJ2-7	.	TRBD2	TRBV4-2	TGTGCCAGCAGCCAAGGGGATGCGGGGGGCCTGGACAGAGCCTACGAGCAGTACTTC	CASSQGDAGGLDRAYEQYF
TRBJ2-5	.	TRBD2	TRBV27	TGTGCCAGCAGTTTACTAGCGGGAGTGTTAGGGACCCAGTACTTC	CASSLLAGVLGTQYF
TRBJ2-1	.	TRBD1	TRBV11-2	TGTGCCAGCAGCCTCGGACAGGGAAGGTACAATGAGCAGTTCTTC	CASSLGQGRYNEQFF
TRBJ1-1	.	.	TRBV30	TGTGCCTGGAGTGTACAGGGTTGGGGCACTGAAGCTTTCTTT	CAWSVQGWGTEAFF
TRBJ1-1	.	TRBD1	TRBV14	TGTGCCAGCAGCTTGTTGGGACAGGGGAACACTGAAGCTTTCTTT	CASSLLGQGNTEAFF
TRBJ2-7	.	.	TRBV28	TGTGCCATAGGGAAGAAACCGGGAGAGTGGTACTTC	CAIGKKPGEWYF
TRBJ2-1	.	.	TRBV28	TGTGCCAGCAGTTTAGTACGGGGCTCCTACAATGAGCAGTTCTTC	CASSLVRGSYNEQFF
TRBJ2-3	.	.	TRBV18	TGTGCCAGCTCACCACTACATCCAGGAACAGATACGCAGTATTTT	CASSPLHPGTDTQYF
TRBJ1-1	.	TRBD1	TRBV28	TGTGCCAGCAGTTTAGGCGGGACAGTGAACACTGAAGCTTTCTTT	CASSLGGTVNTEAFF
TRBJ1-1	.	TRBD1	TRBV29-1	TGCAGCAGCATACAGGGGACGAACACTGAAGCTTTCTTT	CSSIQGTNTEAFF
TRBJ2-1	few	.	TRBV21-1	TGTGCCAGCAGCAAAGGGCGGTTCTTC	CASSKGRFF
TRBJ1-1	few	.	TRBV11-2	TGTGCCAGCAGCTTACCCCCCCTGAACACTGAAGCTTTCTTT	CASSLPPLNTEAFF
TRBJ2-4	few	.	TRBV21-1	TGTGCCAGCAGCAAAGAGGCGGCAGCCAAAAACATTCAGTACTTC	CASSKEAAAKNIQYF
TRBJ1-3	many	.	TRBV9	TGTGCCAGCAGCGTAGGGGATGGCCTTTCTGGAAACACCATATATTTT	CASSVGDGLSGNTIYF
TRBJ1-2	few	.	TRBV29-1	TGCAGCGGTGAGACAGGCTCTAACTATGGCTACACCTTC	CSGETGSNYGYTF
TRBJ1-5	.	.	TRBV20-1	TGCAGTGTTAGAGGGAAGGGGGTGGGTCGGTTTAATCAGCCCCAGCATTTT	CSVRGKGVGRFNQPQHF
TRBJ2-5	few	.	TRBV28	TGTGCCAGCAGCCCGCCCCCGTTGGAGACCCAGTACTTC	CASSPPPLETQYF
TRBJ2-7	.	TRBD1	TRBV28	TGTGCCAGCAGTTCGTGGACAGGGACAGGAGACGAGCAGTACTTC	CASSSWTGTGDEQYF
TRBJ2-2	.	.	TRBV7-9	TGTGCCAGCAGGCAGCAGGGTGTCACCGGGGAGCTGTTTTTT	CASRQQGVTGELFF
TRBJ2-6	.	TRBD2	TRBV27	TGTGCCAGCAGTTTACGGGGGGCTGGGGCCAACGTCCTGACTTTC	CASSLRGAGANVLTF
TRBJ2-4	few	TRBD1	TRBV12-3/TRBV12-4	TGTGCCAGCAGTCAGGTACCGGACAGGTCCGGCATTCAGTACTTC	CASSQVPDRSGIQYF
TRBJ1-1	few	.	TRBV6-2/TRBV6-3	TGTGCCAGCAGTTACGCGGGAGGCACTGAAGCTTTCTTT	CASSYAGGTEAFF
TRBJ2-7	many	.	TRBV20-1	TGCAGTGCAAATAGCCTCGGTGGGCAGCACTACGAGCAGTACTTC	CSANSLGGQHYEQYF